These T cell receptor beta chains were read from a single sample in a study of control samples from healthy donors and cancer patients. Profiled with immunoSEQ multiplex PCR; TCRdb holds only in-frame clones, not every one. The sample has 100,000 to 150,000 clones; roughly 92% are singletons. Sequencing input: PBMCs. The receptors shown here come from a man older than 75 with head and neck cancer. Each CDR3 is given with its conserved first and last residue. Fields, in order: V gene, clone size, J gene, D gene, CDR3 protein, CDR3 DNA. D genes are given only for firm matches. Clone size is not always given. Where it is, it says once, few, many or a class for expanded clones.

V gene: TRBV18
clone size: -
J gene: TRBJ2-5
D gene: -
CDR3 protein: CASSQTDSQETQYF
CDR3 DNA: TGTGCCAGCTCACAAACGGACAGCCAAGAGACCCAGTACTTC

V gene: TRBV18
clone size: -
J gene: TRBJ1-3
D gene: -
CDR3 protein: CASSSGNTIYF
CDR3 DNA: TGTGCCAGCTCATCTGGTAACACCATATATTTT

V gene: TRBV5-1
clone size: -
J gene: TRBJ2-2
D gene: -
CDR3 protein: CASSRVGQGPTGELFF
CDR3 DNA: TGCGCCAGCAGCCGGGTGGGGCAGGGCCCCACCGGGGAGCTGTTTTTT

V gene: TRBV5-1
clone size: -
J gene: TRBJ2-6
D gene: TRBD1
CDR3 protein: CASSPTGVYSGANVLTF
CDR3 DNA: TGCGCCAGCAGCCCGACAGGGGTTTACTCTGGGGCCAACGTCCTGACTTTC

V gene: TRBV2
clone size: -
J gene: TRBJ1-2
D gene: -
CDR3 protein: CASSGSGSYGYTF
CDR3 DNA: TGTGCCAGCAGTGGATCCGGGAGCTATGGCTACACCTTC

V gene: TRBV18
clone size: -
J gene: TRBJ1-1
D gene: -
CDR3 protein: CASSPGRLNTEAFF
CDR3 DNA: TGTGCCAGCTCACCAGGACGGTTGAACACTGAAGCTTTCTTT

V gene: TRBV19
clone size: -
J gene: TRBJ2-7
D gene: -
CDR3 protein: CASSIRGYSYEQYF
CDR3 DNA: TGTGCCAGTAGTATCCGGGGCTACTCCTACGAGCAGTACTTC

V gene: TRBV10-3
clone size: -
J gene: TRBJ1-3
D gene: -
CDR3 protein: CAISVTMGNTIYF
CDR3 DNA: TGTGCCATCAGTGTAACAATGGGAAACACCATATATTTT

V gene: TRBV24-1
clone size: -
J gene: TRBJ2-2
D gene: -
CDR3 protein: CATSDPRPVELFF
CDR3 DNA: TGTGCCACCAGTGACCCGAGACCAGTCGAGCTGTTTTTT

V gene: TRBV19
clone size: -
J gene: TRBJ1-1
D gene: -
CDR3 protein: CASLASAGPLTAFF
CDR3 DNA: TGTGCCAGTCTAGCTTCGGCAGGGCCCCTTACCGCTTTCTTT

V gene: TRBV5-3
clone size: -
J gene: TRBJ2-7
D gene: TRBD2
CDR3 protein: CARSLDLAGKGHYEQYF
CDR3 DNA: TGTGCCAGAAGCTTGGATTTAGCGGGGAAGGGGCACTACGAGCAGTACTTC

V gene: TRBV27
clone size: once
J gene: TRBJ1-2
D gene: TRBD1
CDR3 protein: CASSLSERTGFYGYTF
CDR3 DNA: TGTGCCAGCAGTTTATCGGAACGGACAGGGTTCTATGGCTACACCTTC